One and the same sample provided the 30 T cell receptor beta chains below, sequenced in a study of T-cell reconstitution after alpha-beta-depleted transplantation in children. As it was prepared, the TCRbeta library received unique molecular identifiers. Each CDR3 protein gets one entry after TCRdb re-called the PCR reads with MiXCR. Here the sample spans about 300,000 distinct CDR3 sequences, less than 9.5% being singletons. Their recognized antigens are unknown. Findings and limits, study-wide: A year had passed since transplant, and T-cell counts and diversity by then came mostly from newly produced T cells.

Sequenced here: peripheral blood, sampled 360 days after TCRalphabeta/CD19-depleted stem cell transplant. These receptors were obtained from a female patient aged 2-10 years who had a stem cell transplant for Fanconi anemia, so the T cells may come from the graft donor.

This rearrangement joins TRBV20-1 to TRBJ2-1; possibly TRBD1 or TRBD2 for D (6 bases each). This CDR3 has 16 amino acids. Germline lookup yields CDR1 DFQATT and CDR2 SNEGSKA (reference sequence). V shed 1 base and J shed 4 bases, with 17 bases lying between them. CDR3 sequence (DNA): TGCAGTGCTAGAGCGGGGTGGGGGGCCGGTTACAATGAGCAGTTCTTC. It yields the protein CSARAGWGAGYNEQFF.

This chain uses TRBV20-1 with TRBJ2-7; 15 bases line up with TRBD2. The V gene's germline CDR1 is DFQATT and CDR2 SNEGSKA (reference sequence). The CDR3 contains 14 residues. The ends lost 3 bases at V and 4 bases at J; junction bases unmatched: 1. As DNA, the CDR3 is TGCAGTGCTAGGGGACTAGCGGGGGGATACGAGCAGTACTTC. It specifies CSARGLAGGYEQYF.

As concerns this clonotype: Given a much more abundant clone one base away, this may be a read error. V gene TRBV21-1 combines with J gene TRBJ2-7. TRBV21-1 has pseudogene status. This CDR3 region has 10 residues. Here the CDR3 reads CASSKYEQHV. DNA for the CDR3: TGTGCCAGCAGCAAGTACGAGCAGCACGTC.

The chain combines TRBV6-2 or TRBV6-3 with TRBJ1-1; D is undetermined. This CDR3 comprises 13 residues. The germline V gene encodes CDR1 MNHEY and CDR2 SVGEGT. V lost 5 bases, J lost 8 bases, and 15 bases lay in between. The CDR3 nucleotides read TGTGCCAGCAGTCGTAACCCCCGGGGAGAAGCTTTCTTT. This sequence encodes CASSRNPRGEAFF.

The table lists this clonotype with many counts. The V gene is TRBV6-5, the J gene TRBJ1-3; D unresolved. The V gene's germline CDR1 is MNHEY and CDR2 SVGAGI. Trimming pared 3 bases from V and 0 bases from J, leaving 9 bases between. The CDR3 loop spans 15 amino acids. The CDR3 DNA reads as TGTGCCAGCAGTTATCAGTCTTCCTCTGGAAACACCATATATTTT. This sequence encodes CASSYQSSSGNTIYF.

A note on this clonotype: This may be a read error: a much more frequent sequence differs by one nucleotide. The genes are TRBV2 and TRBJ2-1; D is unclear. The CDR3 totals 13 residues. Germline CDR1 reads SNHLY; CDR2 reads FYNNEI. The CDR3 DNA sequence: TGTGCCAGCACGAGGCTTTCCTACAATGTGCAGTTCTTC. It is translated as CASTRLSYNVQFF.

This clonotype appeared many times. CDR3 nucleotide sequence: TGTGCCAGCAGTCCGGGACTATCAACCACAGATACGCAGTATTTT. It is translated as CASSPGLSTTDTQYF. The chain carries TRBV28 and TRBJ2-3; 7 nucleotides match TRBD2. Germline V gives CDR1 MDHEN, CDR2 SYDVKM. Unmatched junction bases numbered 7, after V lost 5 bases and J lost 2 bases. The CDR3 runs to 15 residues.

In this sample, this clonotype turned up many times. The genes are TRBV11-2 and TRBJ2-3; D is ambiguous. The germline V gene has CDR1 SGHAT and CDR2 FQNNGV. This CDR3 is 15 amino acids long. Between the trimmed V and J ends, which lost 5 bases and 3 bases, there was a span of 15 bases. In nucleotides, the CDR3 is TGTGCCAGCAGCCCCGACCGGTTTTGGACAGATACGCAGTATTTT. Translating gives CASSPDRFWTDTQYF.

Ten or more counts support this clonotype. This chain joins TRBV5-6 and TRBJ1-1; TRBD1 matches at 7 bases. CDR1 and CDR2 (germline): SGHDT, YYEEEE. This CDR3 contains 17 residues. With 4 bases clipped from V and 1 base from J, the junction kept 13 bases outside the gene matches. Here the CDR3 reads CASSELRDRGPNTEAFF. The CDR3 DNA is TGTGCCAGCAGCGAGCTCCGGGACAGAGGACCGAACACTGAAGCTTTCTTT.

In its sample, this clonotype was seen many times. This sequence joins TRBV7-9 and TRBJ1-1; D is undetermined. V was trimmed by 2 bases and J by 3 bases, leaving 7 bases between them. This CDR3 is built from 13 residues. Germline V gene lookup returns CDR1 SEHNR and CDR2 FQNEAQ (reference sequence). The CDR3 sequence is CASSLFGDTEAFF. Written as DNA, the CDR3 is TGTGCCAGCAGCTTATTCGGGGACACTGAAGCTTTCTTT.

This clonotype occurred a few times. This chain connects TRBV28 to TRBJ1-5; D is unresolved. Germline CDR1 and CDR2: MDHEN and SYDVKM. Trimming cost V 4 bases and J 6 bases, with 16 bases left between them. This CDR3 comprises 15 residues. Here the CDR3 DNA reads TGTGCCAGCAGTTGGGCTTTCGGGTTGGGTCAGCCCCAGCATTTT. Amino acid sequence: CASSWAFGLGQPQHF.

This clonotype was counted between two and nine times. The chain recombines TRBV5-6 with TRBJ2-5; TRBD2 agrees at 8 bases. Germline values: CDR1 SGHDT, CDR2 YYEEEE. J was trimmed by 5 bases and V by 2 bases; bases with no gene match: 5. CDR3 length equals 14 residues. CDR3 protein: CASSFTGTRETQYF. CDR3 DNA sequence: TGTGCCAGCAGCTTCACCGGGACTAGGGAGACCCAGTACTTC.

This clonotype was observed a few times. J is TRBJ1-5 and V is TRBV7-9; TRBD1 aligns across 8 bases. The V gene end was trimmed by 6 bases and the J gene end by 1 base; junction bases not matched to a gene: 5. CDR3 length: 15 amino acids. Germline V CDR1 and CDR2: SEHNR, FQNEAQ (reference sequence). CDR3 sequence reads: CASSFNRGSNQPQHF. The CDR3 DNA reads as TGTGCCAGCAGTTTCAACAGGGGGAGCAATCAGCCCCAGCATTTT.

This clonotype was seen repeatedly, ten times or more. This chain connects TRBV7-7 to TRBJ2-2; D not resolved. Per the germline V gene, CDR1 is SSHAT and CDR2 is FNYEAQ (reference sequence). With 1 base removed from V and 1 base from J, the gap between germline ends came to 4 bases. This CDR3 is built from 14 residues. CDR3 region: CASSLVLNTGELFF. As DNA, the CDR3 is TGTGCCAGCAGCTTAGTCCTGAACACCGGGGAGCTGTTTTTT. Combining the CDR3 with reference TRBV7-7 and TRBJ2-2 gives the whole variable domain GAGVSQSPRYKVTKRGQDVTLRCDPISSHATLYWYQQALGQGPEFLTYFNYEAQPDKSGLPSDRFSAERPEGSISTLTIQRTEQRDSAMYRCASSLVLNTGELFFGEGSRLTVL.

This clonotype was picked up many times. The chain joins TRBV5-1 to TRBJ2-1, with D perhaps TRBD2 (6 bases). CDR1 SGHRS and CDR2 YFSETQ come from the germline V gene. The ends were cut back, 0 bases at V and 4 bases at J, with 11 bases in the middle. The CDR3 spans 15 residues. The DNA of the CDR3 is TGCGCCAGCAGCTTGGCGGGGGAGTATTACAATGAGCAGTTCTTC. Its protein product is CASSLAGEYYNEQFF.

Regarding this clonotype: A much more abundant neighbour one base away suggests this may be a read error. The CDR3 does not close with the conserved phenylalanine or tryptophan, likely indicating a read error. The chain carries TRBV20-1 and TRBJ2-1; D remains ambiguous. Germline-derived CDR1 and CDR2 are DFQATT and SNEGSKA (reference sequence). V gave up 3 bases and J gave up 0 bases, with 12 bases separating them. The length of the CDR3 is 15 residues. The CDR3 region has the DNA TGCAGTGCTAGGGCGCATAAGACCTCCTACAATGAGCAGTTCTTG. Translated: CSARAHKTSYNEQFL.

This clonotype came up many times. V usage is TRBV20-1 and J usage is TRBJ2-3; 11 bases are a match to TRBD2. In germline, CDR1 is DFQATT, CDR2 SNEGSKA (reference sequence). The CDR3 has 15 residues. The V segment lost 6 bases and the J segment 7 bases; nucleotides outside the gene matches: 12. CDR3 DNA sequence: TGCAGTGCCTCATTTAGCGGGGGGGCCAGATATACGCAGTATTTT. Amino acid sequence: CSASFSGGARYTQYF.

This clonotype was observed many times. The rearrangement links TRBV7-2 to TRBJ2-3, with D tentatively TRBD2 (5 bases). Germline V CDR1 and CDR2: SGHTA, FQGNSA. The CDR3 loop spans 16 amino acids. The V and J ends lost 5 bases and 4 bases respectively, with 19 bases between them. The DNA for the CDR3 is TGTGCCAGCAGCCGACTACCAACTAGTGGGCCAGATACGCAGTATTTT. This translates into CASSRLPTSGPDTQYF.

Notes on this clonotype: This may arise from a read error, as a much more abundant clone is one base away. This chain connects TRBV28 to TRBJ1-5, with D possibly being TRBD1 (5 bases). In germline, CDR1 is MDHEN, CDR2 SYDVKM. The CDR3 contains 17 residues. CDR3 sequence (DNA): TGTGTCAGCAGACAAACATTGCTCAGGACACTTGGTCAGCCCCAGCATTTT. Amino acid sequence: CVSRQTLLRTLGQPQHF.

This clonotype was counted between two and nine times. The CDR3 sequence: CASSLVSGFGEGYTF. The CDR3 bases are TGTGCCAGCAGCTTAGTTTCCGGGTTTGGTGAAGGCTACACCTTC. V gene TRBV7-9 combines with J gene TRBJ1-2; no clear D. From germline, CDR1 is SEHNR and CDR2 FQNEAQ (reference sequence). The CDR3 totals 15 residues. V lost 1 base to trimming and J lost 8 bases, with 17 bases between them.

At least ten counts were recorded for this clonotype. This CDR3 reads CASSQGQNTGELFF. CDR3 bases: TGTGCCAGCAGCCAGGGACAGAACACCGGGGAGCTGTTTTTT. The chain links TRBV6-2 or TRBV6-3 to TRBJ2-2; the D gene is possibly TRBD1 (6 bases). This CDR3 has 14 amino acids. Trimming cost V 6 bases and J 1 base, with 9 bases left between them. Germline CDR1 reads MNHEY; CDR2 reads SVGEGT.

This clonotype was found many times. The chain couples TRBV7-2 to TRBJ1-1, with D possibly TRBD1 on 5 matching bases. The germline V gene encodes CDR1 SGHTA and CDR2 FQGNSA. Trimming took 1 base from V and 2 from J, leaving 11 bases between them. The CDR3 covers 15 residues. This CDR3 reads CASSLVGQGNTEAFF. The CDR3 DNA reads TGTGCCAGCAGCTTAGTGGGGCAGGGTAACACTGAAGCTTTCTTT.

This clonotype was observed at least ten times. The rearrangement uses TRBV7-9 and TRBJ2-7; weak D call: TRBD1 (5 bases). Germline V CDR1 and CDR2: SEHNR, FQNEAQ (reference sequence). CDR3 size: 12 residues. Trimming took 5 bases from V and 4 from J, leaving 9 bases between them. The DNA of the CDR3 is TGTGCCAGCAGCCGGAAGGGGTACGAGCAGTACTTC. Amino acids: CASSRKGYEQYF.

This clonotype was found a few times. The chain couples TRBV5-6 to TRBJ1-5; no clear D gene. CDR3 length: 17 residues. Trimming pared 4 bases from V and 0 bases from J, leaving 17 bases between. CDR1 and CDR2 from the germline V gene are SGHDT and YYEEEE. DNA of the CDR3: TGTGCCAGCAGCCATCCTCTCGGGAATTGTAGCAATCAGCCCCAGCATTTT. Translating gives CASSHPLGNCSNQPQHF.

Ten or more counts support this clonotype. The chain recombines TRBV6-1 with TRBJ2-5; perhaps TRBD2 as D (5 bases). V lost 6 bases and J lost 3, with 14 bases in between. CDR1 is MNHNS and CDR2 is SASEGT in the germline V gene. The CDR3 has 14 amino acids. The CDR3 spells CASSQRLEEETQYF. In DNA form, the CDR3 reads TGTGCCAGCAGCCAAAGACTGGAGGAAGAGACCCAGTACTTC.

This clonotype was detected only a few times. CDR3 nucleotides: TGTGCCAGCAGGCCCCCTAATTTCGACGAGCAGTACTTC. This gives the protein CASRPPNFDEQYF. V gene TRBV27 combines with J gene TRBJ2-7, with D unresolved. The CDR3 covers 13 residues. Germline lookup yields CDR1 MNHEY and CDR2 SMNVEV (reference sequence). V lost 6 bases to trimming and J lost 5 bases, with 14 bases between them.

This clonotype was counted many times. The V and J genes are TRBV5-1 and TRBJ1-1, with 7 bases that match TRBD1. Germline V lookup: CDR1 SGHRS, CDR2 YFSETQ. This CDR3 spans 16 amino acids. Trimming cost V 4 bases and J 1 base; bases outside gene matches: 10. CDR3: CASSLGAGGANTEAFF. DNA of the CDR3: TGCGCCAGCAGCCTAGGCGCAGGGGGGGCGAACACTGAAGCTTTCTTT.

Many counts were recorded for this clonotype. The rearrangement joins TRBV20-1 to TRBJ2-5, with a possible D match to TRBD2 (5 bases). Per the germline V gene, CDR1 is DFQATT and CDR2 is SNEGSKA (reference sequence). V shed 0 bases and J shed 5 bases, with 13 bases lying between them. The CDR3 consists of 14 residues. CDR3 in amino acids: CSARDRREGETQYF. The CDR3 DNA is TGCAGTGCTAGAGATCGCCGGGAAGGGGAGACCCAGTACTTC.

This clonotype was picked up many times. CDR3 DNA sequence: TGTGCCAGCAGCCTAAGCGGAGGCCCCTACAATGAGCAGTTCTTC. It yields the protein CASSLSGGPYNEQFF. The rearrangement links TRBV7-3 to TRBJ2-1; a possible D gene is TRBD2 (5 bases). The CDR3 spans 15 residues. CDR1 and CDR2 from the germline V gene are SGHTA and FQGTGA. V lost 5 bases, J lost 2 bases, and 13 bases lay in between.

The table lists this clonotype with many counts. CDR3 nucleotides: TGTGCCAGCAGCCGCCAAGGACCTGAAGCTTTCTTT. Its translation: CASSRQGPEAFF. V and J are TRBV6-2 or TRBV6-3 and TRBJ1-1; D gene uncertain. The CDR3 has 12 residues. Germline V gene sequence: CDR1 MNHEY, CDR2 SVGEGT. V was shortened by 6 bases and J by 6 bases, with 11 bases between the two germline ends.